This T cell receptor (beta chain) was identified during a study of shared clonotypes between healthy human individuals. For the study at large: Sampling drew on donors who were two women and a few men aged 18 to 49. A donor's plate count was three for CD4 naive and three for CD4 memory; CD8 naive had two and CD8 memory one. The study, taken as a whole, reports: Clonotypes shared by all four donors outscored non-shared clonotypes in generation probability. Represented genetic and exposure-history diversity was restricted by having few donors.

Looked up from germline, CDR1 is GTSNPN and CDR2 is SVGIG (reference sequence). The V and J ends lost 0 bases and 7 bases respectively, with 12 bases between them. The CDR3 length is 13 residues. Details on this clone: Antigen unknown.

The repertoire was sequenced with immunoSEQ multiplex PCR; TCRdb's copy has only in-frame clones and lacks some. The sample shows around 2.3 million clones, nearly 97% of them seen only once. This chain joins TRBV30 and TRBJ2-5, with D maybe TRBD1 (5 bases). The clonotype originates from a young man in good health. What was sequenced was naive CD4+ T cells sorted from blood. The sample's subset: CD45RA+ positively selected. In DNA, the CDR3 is TGTGCCTGGAGTGTCATCCAGGGTGGGACCCAGTACTTC. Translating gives CAWSVIQGGTQYF.